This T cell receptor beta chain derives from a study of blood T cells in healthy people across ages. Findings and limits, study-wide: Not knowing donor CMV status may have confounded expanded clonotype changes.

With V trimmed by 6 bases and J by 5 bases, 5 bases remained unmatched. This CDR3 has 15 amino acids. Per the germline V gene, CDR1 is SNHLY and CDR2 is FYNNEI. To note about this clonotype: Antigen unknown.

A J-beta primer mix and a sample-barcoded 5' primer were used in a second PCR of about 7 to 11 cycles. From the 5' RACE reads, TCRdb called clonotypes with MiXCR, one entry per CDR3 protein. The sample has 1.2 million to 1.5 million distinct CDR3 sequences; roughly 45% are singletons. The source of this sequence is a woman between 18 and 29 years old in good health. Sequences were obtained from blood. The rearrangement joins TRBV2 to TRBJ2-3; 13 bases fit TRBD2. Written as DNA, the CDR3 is TGTGCCAGCAGGGAAACTAGCGGGGGGGTAGATACGCAGTATTTT. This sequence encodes CASRETSGGVDTQYF.